The 6 T cell receptor beta chains listed next were all sequenced from one sample in a study of blood T cell repertoires in COVID-19. Some clones are missing from TCRdb's copy, which holds only in-frame ones; the method was immunoSEQ multiplex PCR. Of roughly 280,000 clones in the sample, about nine tenths are singletons; the top ten hold roughly 2.3%. The sample was peripheral blood. These receptors all stem from a man aged 50 to 60 with acute or convalescent COVID-19.

This chain joins TRBV4-2 and TRBJ1-3, with D possibly TRBD1 on 6 matching bases. The germline CDR1 and CDR2 sequences are LGHNA and YNFKEQ. The CDR3 sequence is 17 residues long. Trimming took 0 bases from V and 0 from J, leaving 12 bases between them. CDR3 DNA sequence: TGTGCCAGCAGCCAAGACAGGGGCCAAAGCTCTGGAAACACCATATATTTT. Protein product: CASSQDRGQSSGNTIYF.

A remark on this clone: The junction differs from germline at one of its ends, possibly a read error. The chain carries TRBV27 and TRBJ2-7; a weak D match, TRBD2 (5 bases). CDR1 is MNHEY, CDR2 SMNVEV, per germline (reference sequence). The CDR3 consists of 8 residues. CDR3 sequence (DNA): TGTGCCCCGGGCGGGTCGCGCTTC. Residues: CAPGGSRF.

The chain uses TRBV5-5 and TRBJ1-4, with D perhaps TRBD1 (5 bases). The ends were cut back, 2 bases at V and 7 bases at J, with 15 bases in the middle. There are 15 residues in the CDR3. Germline CDR1 SGHKS, CDR2 YYEKEE (reference sequence). The CDR3 spells CASSFPSQGGEKLFF. The CDR3 DNA follows: TGTGCCAGCAGCTTCCCTTCCCAGGGAGGTGAAAAACTGTTTTTT.

The chain has TRBV6-6 and TRBJ2-7, with 12 bases identical to TRBD2. V lost 6 bases and J lost 6; bases outside the gene matches: 9. This CDR3 comprises 15 residues. The germline V gene encodes CDR1 MNHNY and CDR2 SVGAGI (reference sequence). The CDR3 DNA reads as TGTGCCAGCAGCCCCGGACTAGCGGGGACGGTCGAGCAGTACTTC. Translated: CASSPGLAGTVEQYF.

The rearrangement uses TRBV6-4 and TRBJ1-1; D may be TRBD1 (6 bases). Germline values: CDR1 MRHNA, CDR2 SNTAGT. V was shortened by 3 bases and J by 4 bases, with 9 bases between the two germline ends. The CDR3 is made up of 13 amino acids. The CDR3 DNA sequence: TGTGCCAGCAGTGAAATACAGGGCACTGAAGCTTTCTTT. This translates into CASSEIQGTEAFF.

The CDR3 region is CASSITAVLDTDTQYF. The CDR3 bases are TGTGCCAGTAGTATAACAGCGGTCTTGGACACAGATACGCAGTATTTT. J is TRBJ2-3 and V is TRBV19, with a weak D call TRBD2 (5 bases). This CDR3 has 16 amino acids. Germline loops: CDR1 LNHDA, CDR2 SQIVND (reference sequence). V gave up 2 bases and J gave up 2 bases, with 14 bases separating them.